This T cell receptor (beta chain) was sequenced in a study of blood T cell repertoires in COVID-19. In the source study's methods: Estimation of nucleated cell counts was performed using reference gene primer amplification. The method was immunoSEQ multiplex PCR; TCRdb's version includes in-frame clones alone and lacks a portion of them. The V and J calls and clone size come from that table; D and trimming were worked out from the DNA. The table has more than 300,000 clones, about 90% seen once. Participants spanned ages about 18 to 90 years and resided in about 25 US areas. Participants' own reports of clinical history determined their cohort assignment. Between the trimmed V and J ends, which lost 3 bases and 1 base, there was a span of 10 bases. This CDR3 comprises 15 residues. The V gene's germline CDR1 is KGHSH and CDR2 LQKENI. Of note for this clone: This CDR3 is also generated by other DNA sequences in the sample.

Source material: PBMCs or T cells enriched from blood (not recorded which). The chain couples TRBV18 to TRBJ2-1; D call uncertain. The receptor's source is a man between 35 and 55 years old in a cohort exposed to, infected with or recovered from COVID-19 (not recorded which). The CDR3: CASSPSESSYNEQFF. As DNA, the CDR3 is TGTGCCAGCTCACCTTCCGAGTCATCCTACAATGAGCAGTTCTTC. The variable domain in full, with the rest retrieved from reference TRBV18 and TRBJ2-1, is NAGVMQNPRHLVRRRGQEARLRCSPMKGHSHVYWYRQLPEEGLKFMVYLQKENIIDESGMPKERFSAEFPKEGPSILRIQQVVRGDSAAYFCASSPSESSYNEQFFGPGTRLTVL.